Presented here are 13 T cell receptor beta chains from one specimen sequenced in a study of cytomegalovirus exposure and HLA in healthy donors. The method was immunoSEQ multiplex PCR; TCRdb's version includes in-frame clones alone and lacks a portion of them. The table records about 66,000 clones, around 96% of them present only once. Sequencing was carried out using PBMCs. The receptors derive from a man younger than 30 in good health and CMV-seronegative.

CDR3 protein: CASSWGLADDNEQFF. The CDR3 DNA reads TGTGCCAGCAGCTGGGGACTAGCGGACGACAATGAGCAGTTCTTC. The genes are TRBV9 and TRBJ2-1; TRBD2 matches 11 bases. Germline-derived CDR1 and CDR2 are SGDLS and YYNGEE. The CDR3 has 15 residues. V shed 4 bases, J shed 5 bases, and the junction held 5 bases outside the gene matches.

The rearrangement uses TRBV5-1 and TRBJ2-5; D possibly corresponds to TRBD1 (6 bases). CDR1 is SGHRS, CDR2 YFSETQ, per germline. V dropped 0 bases and J dropped 4 bases, with 16 bases sitting between them. This CDR3 has 16 residues. CDR3 nucleotides: TGCGCCAGCAGCTTGGGGACAGCGGTTCAGGGAGAGACCCAGTACTTC. It is translated as CASSLGTAVQGETQYF.

The chain couples TRBV19 to TRBJ1-2, with 8 bases aligning to TRBD1. Trimming removed 8 bases from V and 7 bases from J; junction bases left unmatched: 9. In germline, CDR1 is LNHDA, CDR2 SQIVND (reference sequence). This CDR3 is 13 amino acids long. CDR3 sequence reads: CASDDRGSSGYTF. DNA for the CDR3: TGTGCCAGTGACGACAGGGGCTCTTCTGGCTACACCTTC. The full variable domain, in which reference TRBV19 and TRBJ1-2 provide the parts outside the CDR3, is DGGITQSPKYLFRKEGQNVTLSCEQNLNHDAMYWYRQDPGQGLRLIYYSQIVNDFQKGDIAEGYSVSREKKESFPLTVTSAQKNPTAFYLCASDDRGSSGYTFGSGTRLTVV.

The V gene is TRBV5-1, the J gene TRBJ2-4; TRBD2 might be the D (7 bases). The germline V and J ends were trimmed by 6 bases and 10 bases, with 23 bases remaining between them. The germline gives CDR1 SGHRS, CDR2 YFSETQ. This CDR3 has 15 residues. The CDR3 nucleotides are TGCGCCAGCACCGACCCGGCGGGGGCTCTAGGGATTCAGTACTTC. Translated, it gives CASTDPAGALGIQYF. The full variable domain, in which reference TRBV5-1 and TRBJ2-4 provide the parts outside the CDR3, is KAGVTQTPRYLIKTRGQQVTLSCSPISGHRSVSWYQQTPGQGLQFLFEYFSETQRNKGNFPGRFSGRQFSNSRSEMNVSTLELGDSALYLCASTDPAGALGIQYFGAGTRLSVL.

The rearrangement joins TRBV10-1 to TRBJ2-5; 8 bases fit TRBD2. Germline V gives CDR1 WNHNN, CDR2 SYGVQD (reference sequence). CDR3 length: 16 residues. With 3 bases clipped from V and 2 bases from J, the junction kept 8 bases outside the gene matches. DNA for the CDR3: TGCGCCAGCAGTGATGGAGCGGGAGCCCTACAAGAGACCCAGTACTTC. Protein sequence: CASSDGAGALQETQYF.

The chain couples TRBV19 to TRBJ1-4, with D perhaps matching TRBD1 (6 bases). CDR3 length: 15 amino acids. Germline values: CDR1 LNHDA, CDR2 SQIVND (reference sequence). Trimming stripped 3 bases from V and 0 bases from J, with 8 bases between. The DNA for the CDR3 is TGTGCCAGTAGTATCAACAGGGCAACTAATGAAAAACTGTTTTTT. Protein product: CASSINRATNEKLFF. The complete variable domain, with remaining parts taken from reference TRBV19 and TRBJ1-4, reads DGGITQSPKYLFRKEGQNVTLSCEQNLNHDAMYWYRQDPGQGLRLIYYSQIVNDFQKGDIAEGYSVSREKKESFPLTVTSAQKNPTAFYLCASSINRATNEKLFFGSGTQLSVL.

The chain is built from TRBV18 and TRBJ2-6, with D unclear. Trimming took 4 bases from V and 1 from J, leaving 8 bases between them. The CDR3 sequence is 15 residues long. CDR1 and CDR2 from the germline V gene are KGHSH and LQKENI. CDR3 DNA: TGTGCCAGCTCACAGAGTGAGTCTGGGGCCAACGTCCTGACTTTC. Its translation is CASSQSESGANVLTF.

V and J are TRBV6-4 and TRBJ2-1, with 10 nucleotides matching TRBD2. Germline CDR1 reads MRHNA; CDR2 reads SNTAGT. CDR3 length: 15 residues. The ends lost 6 bases at V and 7 bases at J; junction bases unmatched: 9. This CDR3 is CASSDAAGGLNEQFF. CDR3 coding DNA: TGTGCCAGCAGCGATGCAGCGGGAGGGTTAAATGAGCAGTTCTTC.

The genes are TRBV4-1 and TRBJ2-7, with 7 bases lining up with TRBD2. The CDR3 has 14 amino acids. Germline V gives CDR1 MGHRA, CDR2 YSYEKL. The trim removed 1 base at V and 3 bases at J, leaving 3 bases unmatched. DNA for the CDR3: TGCGCCAGCAGCCAAGGGGGGGAGGGCTACGAGCAGTACTTC. This translates into CASSQGGEGYEQYF.

The chain employs TRBV19 and TRBJ2-7, with D possibly TRBD2 on 7 matching bases. Between the trimmed V and J ends, which lost 9 bases and 5 bases, there was a span of 11 bases. Germline CDR1 is LNHDA and CDR2 is SQIVND (reference sequence). This CDR3 spans 11 amino acids. Written as DNA, the CDR3 is TGTGCCAGCTCGGGGGGCAACGAGCAGTACTTC. Encoded protein: CASSGGNEQYF. Combining the CDR3 with reference TRBV19 and TRBJ2-7 gives the whole variable domain DGGITQSPKYLFRKEGQNVTLSCEQNLNHDAMYWYRQDPGQGLRLIYYSQIVNDFQKGDIAEGYSVSREKKESFPLTVTSAQKNPTAFYLCASSGGNEQYFGPGTRLTVT.

The rearrangement links TRBV11-3 to TRBJ2-3; D is uncertain. The V and J ends lost 6 bases and 0 bases respectively, with 7 bases between them. This CDR3 has 13 residues. CDR1 SGHNT and CDR2 YENEEA come from the germline V gene. The CDR3 is CASRLHSTDTQYF. CDR3 nucleotide sequence: TGTGCCAGCAGACTCCACAGCACAGATACGCAGTATTTT.

This clone appeared a single time. V and J are TRBV25-1 and TRBJ1-3; D unclear. V was pared by 4 bases and J by 0 bases, with 10 bases between. Germline-derived CDR1 and CDR2 are MGHDK and SYGVNS. There are 15 residues in the CDR3. The CDR3 DNA reads TGTGCCAGCAGTGGGACTTGGAACTCTGGAAACACCATATATTTT. It specifies CASSGTWNSGNTIYF.

The CDR3 loop is CASSLTSGRDNEQFF. CDR3 nucleotide sequence: TGCGCCAGCAGCCTTACGAGCGGGAGGGACAATGAGCAGTTCTTC. The chain employs TRBV4-3 and TRBJ2-1, with 10 positions matching TRBD2. The junction had 5 bases not matched to a gene; V was cut back by 4 bases and J by 5 bases. The CDR3 covers 15 residues. Germline V gene sequence: CDR1 LGHNA, CDR2 YSLEER.